Each of the 30 T cell receptor beta chains below was sequenced from the same sample in a study of tissue T cells after allogeneic stem cell transplantation. The repertoire was sequenced with immunoSEQ multiplex PCR; TCRdb's copy has only in-frame clones and lacks some. This sample has about 48,000 clones, with roughly 73% found just once. The sequenced material came from sorted cells pooled from one or two spleens. The receptors shown here come from a pool of C57BL/6 mice in good health.

In its sample, this clone was seen a few times. Germline and genes here are mouse. The CDR3 is cut off 1 residue early in the read; its end comes from the germline J gene. The sample carries other DNA sequences with the same CDR3. The rearrangement uses TRBV2 and TRBJ2-7; no reliable D call. Germline V lookup: CDR1 LGHNA, CDR2 YSYQKL. This CDR3 region has 12 residues. Trimming took 2 bases from V and 0 from J, leaving 2 bases between them. The DNA read from the CDR3 is TGTGCCAGCAGCCAAAGCTCCTATGAACAGTAC. Translated, it gives CASSQSSYEQY. The whole CDR3 reads CASSQSSYEQYF.

Regarding this clone: Gene names and germline refer to mouse. The read comes to an end 1 residue before the CDR3 does, leaving the germline J gene to fill in the end. This rearrangement joins TRBV19 to TRBJ2-7; TRBD1 matches at 10 bases. The CDR3 is 14 residues long. The V and J ends lost 2 bases and 7 bases, in that order; junction bases with no gene match: 6. Germline V gene data show CDR1 as FNHDT and CDR2 as SITEND (reference sequence). CDR3 DNA, as far as it was read: TGTGCCAGCAGTATTGGGACAGGGGTCTTAGAACAGTAC. As protein: CASSIGTGVLEQY. In full, the CDR3 reads CASSIGTGVLEQYF.

Comments on this clone: Gene names denote mouse genes. The read terminates 1 residue ahead of where the CDR3 ends, so the germline J gene completes it. The chain has TRBV5 and TRBJ2-5; D perhaps matches TRBD2 (7 bases). Germline CDR1 is LGHNA and CDR2 is YNLKQL (reference sequence). The CDR3 consists of 14 residues. Between the trimmed V and J ends, which lost 1 base and 7 bases, there was a span of 12 bases. The part of the CDR3 DNA that was read is TGTGCCAGCAGCCAAGTCCGGGGGGCGTACACCCAGTAC. This encodes CASSQVRGAYTQY. The whole CDR3 sequence is CASSQVRGAYTQYF.

On this clone itself: The genes are named according to mouse. The missing CDR3 end, 1 residue past where the read stops, is filled in from the germline J gene. The chain links TRBV2 to TRBJ1-1; D is undetermined. Germline V CDR1 and CDR2: LGHNA, YSYQKL. Deletions cut 0 bases from V and 6 bases from J, with 8 bases between. The CDR3 sequence is 13 residues long. The CDR3 protein is CASSQDTTPEVFF. Incomplete CDR3 DNA: TGTGCCAGCAGCCAAGATACCACACCAGAAGTCTTC.

This clone is a singleton in its sample. The gene names here belong to mouse. The read halts 1 residue ahead of the CDR3 end, with the missing end drawn from the germline J gene. The V and J genes are TRBV13-2 and TRBJ2-7; D is possibly TRBD1 (5 bases). The CDR3 is 11 residues long. Trimming took off 2 bases at V and 7 bases at J, with 7 bases between the two ends. Germline V gene lookup returns CDR1 NNHNN and CDR2 SYGAGS (reference sequence). The CDR3: CASGERGEQYF. The CDR3 DNA, read in part, is TGTGCCAGCGGTGAGAGGGGAGAACAGTAC.

This clone was picked up a small number of times. Genes and germline come from the mouse. Read sequence stops 1 residue before the CDR3 end, and the germline J gene provides the missing end. The rearrangement joins TRBV16 to TRBJ2-7; TRBD2 aligns across 9 bases. This CDR3 region has 14 residues. The trim removed 2 bases at V and 2 bases at J, leaving 1 base unmatched. Germline lookup yields CDR1 SGHSA and CDR2 FRNQAP. The CDR3 DNA, read in part, is TGTGCAAGCAGCTTACTGGGGGGGGCCTATGAACAGTAC. It specifies CASSLLGGAYEQY. From start to end, the CDR3 is CASSLLGGAYEQYF.

Notes on this clone: Gene names refer to mouse genes. Sequencing ends 1 residue short of the CDR3 end; the germline J gene provides the rest. The genes are TRBV15 and TRBJ1-1; a possible D gene is TRBD1 (6 bases). Trimming took off 6 bases at V and 0 bases at J, with 11 bases between the two ends. CDR1 and CDR2 from the germline V gene are SGHND and FRSKSL. CDR3 size: 14 residues. The CDR3 region is CASRGQIANTEVFF. The part of the CDR3 DNA that was read is TGTGCCAGCAGGGGACAAATTGCAAACACAGAAGTCTTC.

Points on this clone: Genes and germline are mouse. The read halts 1 residue ahead of the CDR3 end, with the missing end drawn from the germline J gene. The J gene is TRBJ2-7, the V gene TRBV19; TRBD1 is a possible D gene (6 bases). CDR1 is FNHDT, CDR2 SITEND, per germline (reference sequence). V lost 1 base and J lost 6, with 8 bases in between. The CDR3 consists of 12 residues. The covered CDR3 bases are TGTGCCAGCAGTATACTCAGGGGTGAACAGTAC. Its translation: CASSILRGEQY. The CDR3, in full, reads CASSILRGEQYF. Variable domain in full (rest from reference TRBV19 and TRBJ2-7): GGIITQTPKFLIGQEGQKLTLKCQQNFNHDTMYWYRQDSGKGLRLIYYSITENDLQKGDLSEGYDASREKKSSFSLTVTSAQKNEMAVFLCASSILRGEQYFGPGTRLTVL.

Remarks on this clone: Gene names and germline match the mouse. Sequencing ends 1 residue short of the CDR3 end; the germline J gene provides the rest. The chain uses TRBV1 and TRBJ2-7; 8 bases align to TRBD2. Looked up from germline, CDR1 is NSQYPW and CDR2 is LRSPGD (reference sequence). The ends lost 1 base at V and 0 bases at J; junction bases unmatched: 5. This CDR3 is 16 amino acids long. The CDR3 protein is CTCSAGGGGRSYEQYF. CDR3 bases read: TGCACCTGCAGTGCAGGCGGGGGGGGGCGCTCCTATGAACAGTAC.

On this clone: The listed genes are named as in mouse. Sequencing ends 1 residue short of the CDR3 end; the germline J gene provides the rest. The chain recombines TRBV3 with TRBJ2-3; D uncertain. The germline CDR1 and CDR2 sequences are SNHLY and FYNGKV (reference sequence). The CDR3 sequence is 13 residues long. Between the trimmed V and J ends, which lost 4 bases and 0 bases, there was a span of 5 bases. CDR3: CASSSQSAETLYF. The covered CDR3 bases are TGTGCCAGCAGCTCACAGAGTGCAGAAACGCTGTAT. The full variable domain, rest sourced from reference TRBV3 and TRBJ2-3, is GPKVLQIPSHQIIDMGQMVTLNCDPVSNHLYFYWYKQILGQQMEFLVNFYNGKVMEKSKLFKDQFSVERPDGSYFTLKIQPTALEDSAVYFCASSSQSAETLYFGSGTRLTVL.

Of note for this clone: The gene names given are mouse names. The observed sequence ends 1 residue before the CDR3 terminus, with the missing tail filled in from the germline J gene. The chain is built from TRBV13-3 and TRBJ1-2; 7 bases agree with TRBD1. Germline V CDR1 and CDR2: NNHDY, SYVADS. This CDR3 contains 14 residues. With 4 bases clipped from V and 0 bases from J, the junction kept 3 bases outside the gene matches. CDR3 region: CASSPGGANSDYTF. The part of the CDR3 DNA that was read is TGTGCCAGCAGTCCAGGGGGGGCAAACTCCGACTACACC.

This clone has only one observation. The gene symbols are mouse symbols. The CDR3 goes on 1 residue after the read ends, and that part is filled in from the germline J gene. The chain uses TRBV13-2 and TRBJ1-2; unclear D gene. Germline V gene data show CDR1 as NNHNN and CDR2 as SYGAGS (reference sequence). The CDR3 loop spans 15 amino acids. Deletions cut 1 base from V and 0 bases from J, with 10 bases between. The CDR3 loop is CASGDHIGSNSDYTF. CDR3 DNA (partial): TGTGCCAGCGGTGATCATATAGGGTCAAACTCCGACTACACC.

Points on this clone: Gene names and germline refer to mouse. The sequenced fragment ends 1 residue before the CDR3 boundary, so the rest is inferred from the germline J gene. The chain employs TRBV4 and TRBJ1-3; 7 nucleotides align to TRBD1. V shed 4 bases, J shed 3 bases, and the junction held 3 bases outside the gene matches. The CDR3 runs 14 residues. Germline CDR1 is LGHDT and CDR2 is YNNKQL (reference sequence). This chain's CDR3 is CASSFRDSGNTLYF. The CDR3 bases that were read are TGTGCCAGCAGCTTCCGGGACAGTGGAAATACGCTCTAT.

Note on this clone: Here the gene names and germline are mouse. The missing CDR3 end, 1 residue past where the read stops, is filled in from the germline J gene. The same CDR3 arises from other DNA sequences in this sample as well. The rearrangement links TRBV13-2 to TRBJ1-6; 7 positions match TRBD1. TRBJ1-6 falls under the ORF class, with uncertain function. The ends lost 0 bases at V and 3 bases at J; junction bases unmatched: 3. CDR1 is NNHNN, CDR2 SYGAGS, per germline (reference sequence). The CDR3 runs 16 residues. The sequenced CDR3 bases are TGTGCCAGCGGTGATGCAGGGGGGGACTATAATTCGCCCCTCTAC. It translates to CASGDAGGDYNSPLY. The CDR3 in full is CASGDAGGDYNSPLYF.

Comments on this clone: Gene names follow the mouse nomenclature. The read terminates 1 residue ahead of where the CDR3 ends, so the germline J gene completes it. This chain uses TRBV13-3 with TRBJ1-6; D is perhaps TRBD1 (5 bases). TRBJ1-6 is assigned to the ORF class and has an uncertain function. The CDR3 has 14 residues. Germline assignment: CDR1 NNHDY and CDR2 SYVADS. Trimming shortened V by 5 bases and J by 4 bases, and 10 bases separated the two germline ends. CDR3 DNA, as far as it was read: TGTGCCAGCAGATCGACAGAATATAATTCGCCCCTCTAC. Encoded protein: CASRSTEYNSPLY. In full, the CDR3 reads CASRSTEYNSPLYF.

Concerning this clone itself: Each gene name is a mouse one. The CDR3 goes on 1 residue after the read ends, and that part is filled in from the germline J gene. This specimen includes other DNA sequences encoding the same CDR3. The rearrangement links TRBV20 to TRBJ1-3; no definite D call. The CDR3 extends over 13 amino acids. Germline values: CDR1 GFQATS, CDR2 STVNSAI. Trimming left V 0 bases short and J 0 bases short, with 3 bases between. The covered CDR3 bases are TGTGGTGCTAGGGACAGTTCTGGAAATACGCTCTAT. Its protein is CGARDSSGNTLY. From start to end, the CDR3 is CGARDSSGNTLYF.

The sample holds a few counts of this clone. Any gene name here is a mouse gene name. Coverage ceases 1 residue before the CDR3 finishes, and the germline J gene fills in the end. The chain is built from TRBV20 and TRBJ1-5, with a possible D match to TRBD1 (5 bases). Looked up from germline, CDR1 is GFQATS and CDR2 is STVNSAI. V was shortened by 1 base and J by 1 base, with 8 bases between the two germline ends. The CDR3 is 14 amino acids. CDR3 sequence: CGARGQFNNQAPLF. CDR3 bases read: TGTGGTGCTAGGGGACAGTTCAACAACCAGGCTCCGCTT.

With respect to this clone: These gene names are mouse names. The CDR3 end lies 1 residue beyond the end of the read and is filled in from the germline J gene. The rearrangement joins TRBV13-2 to TRBJ2-5; 7 positions match TRBD2. This CDR3 region has 14 residues. Germline values: CDR1 NNHNN, CDR2 SYGAGS (reference sequence). J gave up 2 bases and V 5 bases, and 5 bases lay outside the gene matches. CDR3 loop: CASGSAGGQDTQYF. Partial CDR3 DNA: TGTGCCAGCGGGTCCGCTGGGGGCCAAGACACCCAGTAC.

To note about this clone: Gene names follow the mouse nomenclature. The CDR3 goes on 1 residue after the read ends, and that part is filled in from the germline J gene. J is TRBJ2-1 and V is TRBV5, with TRBD2 matching over 10 bases. Per germline, CDR1 LGHNA and CDR2 YNLKQL (reference sequence). The CDR3 is 17 residues long. After removal of 4 bases from V and 3 bases from J, the junction contained 9 bases not matched to a gene. The CDR3 loop is CASSPGWGGASYAEQFF. CDR3 DNA, as far as it was read: TGTGCCAGCAGCCCCGGCTGGGGGGGCGCCAGCTATGCTGAGCAGTTC.

As to this clone: Gene names denote mouse genes. The read is 1 residue too short to cover the CDR3 end, so that end is filled in from the germline J gene. V is TRBV5 and J is TRBJ1-6, with D perhaps matching TRBD1 (6 bases). TRBJ1-6 belongs to the ORF category, with a function that is uncertain. The V end was cut by 4 bases, the J end by 2 bases, with 9 bases between. Germline-derived CDR1 and CDR2 are LGHNA and YNLKQL (reference sequence). The CDR3 runs to 15 residues. The DNA read from the CDR3 is TGTGCCAGCAGCCCGGACAGAGCCTATAATTCGCCCCTCTAC. Translation: CASSPDRAYNSPLY. The entire CDR3 protein reads CASSPDRAYNSPLYF.

Regarding this clone: Gene names denote mouse genes. The missing CDR3 end, 1 residue past where the read stops, is filled in from the germline J gene. This rearrangement joins TRBV13-1 to TRBJ1-2, with D perhaps matching TRBD1 (5 bases). This CDR3 is 15 amino acids long. Germline values: CDR1 NSHNY, CDR2 SYGAGN. Between the trimmed V and J ends, which lost 3 bases and 5 bases, there was a span of 17 bases. The sequenced part of the CDR3 DNA is TGTGCCAGCAGTGGTCGGGCAGGGCCGCCGTCCGACTACACC. It translates to CASSGRAGPPSDYT. The full CDR3 is CASSGRAGPPSDYTF.

Comments on this clone: All gene names here are mouse names. The read finishes 1 residue shy of the CDR3 end, and the germline J gene is used to complete it. The rearrangement uses TRBV14 and TRBJ2-3; 9 nucleotides line up with TRBD1. CDR1 and CDR2 from the germline V gene are SGHDT and FRDEAV. The CDR3 runs to 16 residues. Germline trimming cut 1 base from V and 0 bases from J; bases unmatched to any gene: 3. The CDR3 protein is CASSFGTGSSAETLYF. The CDR3 DNA, read in part, is TGTGCCAGCAGTTTCGGGACAGGGTCTAGTGCAGAAACGCTGTAT.

This clone was observed a handful of times. The gene names here belong to mouse. The CDR3 is cut off 1 residue early in the read; its end comes from the germline J gene. The rearrangement uses TRBV21 and TRBJ2-7, with TRBD2 identical over 9 bases. TRBV21 is noted as an ORF with a role that remains uncertain. The CDR3 runs 15 residues. J gave up 5 bases and V 2 bases, and 7 bases lay outside the gene matches. The covered CDR3 bases are TGTGCTAGCAGTCAACCGGGACTGGGTGGGGATGAACAGTAC. This codes for CASSQPGLGGDEQY. The complete CDR3 reads CASSQPGLGGDEQYF.

A note on this clone: Germline and genes: mouse. Read coverage stops 1 residue before the CDR3 terminus; the germline J gene supplies the remainder. V is TRBV3 and J is TRBJ1-2, with D tentatively TRBD1 (6 bases). V was pared by 5 bases and J by 0 bases, with 10 bases between. CDR1 and CDR2 (germline): SNHLY, FYNGKV (reference sequence). The CDR3 spans 14 residues. The CDR3 DNA, read in part, is TGTGCCAGCAGCCCCCGGGGGCCAAACTCCGACTACACC. This sequence encodes CASSPRGPNSDYT. The CDR3 in full is CASSPRGPNSDYTF.

On this clone: Genes and germline come from the mouse. Sequencing ends 1 residue short of the CDR3 end; the germline J gene provides the rest. The gene calls are TRBV16 and TRBJ2-5; 12 bases match TRBD2. The CDR3 length is 16 residues. Losses at the gene ends were 5 bases for V and 2 bases for J; bases not matched to a gene: 5. Germline lookup yields CDR1 SGHSA and CDR2 FRNQAP. This chain's CDR3 is CASSRLGGRFQDTQYF. The covered CDR3 bases are TGTGCAAGCAGCAGACTGGGGGGGCGCTTCCAAGACACCCAGTAC.

In regard to this clone: Gene names denote mouse genes. The sequenced fragment ends 1 residue before the CDR3 boundary, so the rest is inferred from the germline J gene. The chain is built from TRBV3 and TRBJ1-2; D may be TRBD1 (6 bases). This CDR3 comprises 15 residues. The germline gives CDR1 SNHLY, CDR2 FYNGKV (reference sequence). V dropped 2 bases and J dropped 0 bases, with 10 bases sitting between them. CDR3 DNA, as far as it was read: TGTGCCAGCAGCTTAAGGGGACAAACAAACTCCGACTACACC. It is translated as CASSLRGQTNSDYT. The entire CDR3 reads CASSLRGQTNSDYTF.

Remarks on this clone: The genes and germline here are from mouse. Read sequence stops 1 residue before the CDR3 end, and the germline J gene provides the missing end. The V call is TRBV19, the J call TRBJ2-1; a weak D match, TRBD1 (6 bases). The CDR3 runs to 13 residues. Trimming left V 2 bases short and J 4 bases short, with 7 bases between. Per germline, CDR1 FNHDT and CDR2 SITEND (reference sequence). The part of the CDR3 DNA that was read is TGTGCCAGCAGTATTGGACAGTATGCTGAGCAGTTC. It encodes CASSIGQYAEQF. The full CDR3 protein is CASSIGQYAEQFF. The full variable domain, with the rest looked up from reference TRBV19 and TRBJ2-1, is GGIITQTPKFLIGQEGQKLTLKCQQNFNHDTMYWYRQDSGKGLRLIYYSITENDLQKGDLSEGYDASREKKSSFSLTVTSAQKNEMAVFLCASSIGQYAEQFFGPGTRLTVL.

As concerns this clone: Gene names and germline match the mouse. The sequenced fragment ends 1 residue before the CDR3 boundary, so the rest is inferred from the germline J gene. Other DNA sequences from this sample encode an identical CDR3 as well. V is TRBV1 and J is TRBJ2-1, with D uncertain. Germline CDR1 and CDR2: NSQYPW and LRSPGD (reference sequence). The CDR3 consists of 13 residues. V was shortened by 1 base and J by 3 bases, with 4 bases between the two germline ends. The CDR3 spells CTCSAGGYAEQFF. The DNA read from the CDR3 is TGCACCTGCAGTGCAGGGGGCTATGCTGAGCAGTTC.

Notes on this clone: Gene names follow the mouse nomenclature. The missing CDR3 end, 1 residue past where the read stops, is filled in from the germline J gene. This sequence joins TRBV17 and TRBJ2-1; 8 nucleotides align to TRBD1. The CDR3 sequence is 13 residues long. Germline loops: CDR1 MNHDT, CDR2 YYDKIL. V gave up 2 bases and J gave up 8 bases; unmatched junction bases: 2. CDR3 sequence reads: CASSRYRGTEQFF. The sequenced CDR3 bases are TGTGCTAGCAGTAGATACAGGGGGACTGAGCAGTTC.

With respect to this clone: Here the gene names and germline are mouse. Read sequence stops 1 residue before the CDR3 end, and the germline J gene provides the missing end. The chain is built from TRBV5 and TRBJ2-1; 9 bases align to TRBD2. V lost 4 bases, J lost 7 bases, and 8 bases stayed unmatched. The CDR3 has 15 residues. Germline V CDR1 and CDR2: LGHNA, YNLKQL (reference sequence). The CDR3 is CASSPRDWAGAEQFF. CDR3 bases read: TGTGCCAGCAGCCCCCGGGACTGGGCGGGGGCTGAGCAGTTC.